These 10 T cell receptor beta chains originate from one sample sequenced in a study of cytomegalovirus exposure and HLA in healthy donors (dated by TCRdb to the late 2010s). Library preparation used the immunoSEQ multiplex PCR assay. A mixture of 60 forward primers for TCR Vbeta segments and 13 reverse primers for TCR Jbeta segments was used in the multiplex PCR. TCRdb's version of the immuneACCESS table is confined to in-frame rearrangements and falls short of the full clone set. An unresolved V gene accounts for under half of the shortfall where checked; the remainder is of unknown origin. The sample contains tens of thousands of clones, approximately 86% of them found a single time. The ten most abundant clones make up about 8% of the sample. The sequenced material came from PBMCs. Receptors originate from a woman aged 40 to 50 in good health and CMV-seropositive.

This chain connects TRBV19 to TRBJ1-6, with D perhaps matching TRBD1 (6 bases). Germline loops: CDR1 LNHDA, CDR2 SQIVND (reference sequence). The V end lost 7 bases, the J end lost 10 bases, and 17 bases lay between the germline ends. CDR3 size: 14 residues. CDR3 coding DNA: TGTGCCAGTAAGGAGGGGGGGCGCACGTCACCCCTCCACTTT. As protein: CASKEGGRTSPLHF.

The V gene is TRBV11-1, the J gene TRBJ2-2; tentatively, D is TRBD2 (5 bases). CDR1 SGHAT and CDR2 FQDESV come from the germline V gene (reference sequence). This CDR3 region has 13 residues. With 0 bases removed from V and 6 bases from J, the gap between germline ends came to 5 bases. The CDR3, as DNA: TGTGCCAGCAGCTTAGCGGAGGCCGGGGAGCTGTTTTTT. It codes for CASSLAEAGELFF.

V usage is TRBV6-5 and J usage is TRBJ2-7; D is unresolved. V gave up 1 base and J gave up 0 bases, with 7 bases separating them. The CDR3 totals 14 residues. CDR1 and CDR2 (germline): MNHEY, SVGAGI. The CDR3 protein is CASSYLPSSYEQYF. CDR3 nucleotide sequence: TGTGCCAGCAGTTACTTACCCAGCTCCTACGAGCAGTACTTC.

The V gene is TRBV7-9, the J gene TRBJ1-1, with 8 bases lining up with TRBD1. The V and J ends lost 1 base and 2 bases, in that order; junction bases with no gene match: 3. From germline, CDR1 is SEHNR and CDR2 FQNEAQ (reference sequence). The CDR3 loop spans 15 amino acids. The CDR3 loop is CASSLGDRRNTEAFF. As DNA, the CDR3 is TGTGCCAGCAGCTTAGGGGACAGGAGAAACACTGAAGCTTTCTTT.

The V and J genes are TRBV5-1 and TRBJ2-3; 11 bases are shared with TRBD2. V was pared by 4 bases and J by 2 bases, with 3 bases of the junction left unmatched. The CDR3 sequence is 15 residues long. Germline CDR1 and CDR2: SGHRS and YFSETQ. CDR3 DNA sequence: TGCGCCAGCAGCCCGGGACTAGCGGTCACAGATACGCAGTATTTT. Encoded protein: CASSPGLAVTDTQYF.

The CDR3 bases are TGTGCCAGCAGCGACATGACAGCGAAAAACACCATATATTTT. This translates into CASSDMTAKNTIYF. The J gene is TRBJ1-3, the V gene TRBV9; possible D gene TRBD1, 5 bases. The CDR3 is made up of 14 amino acids. V was trimmed by 3 bases and J by 6 bases, leaving 13 bases between them. Looked up from germline, CDR1 is SGDLS and CDR2 is YYNGEE.

This chain connects TRBV6-5 to TRBJ1-1; D ambiguous. The length of the CDR3 is 13 residues. The germline V and J ends were trimmed by 5 bases and 1 base, with 8 bases remaining between them. CDR1 and CDR2 from the germline V gene are MNHEY and SVGAGI. The CDR3 nucleotides are TGTGCCAGCAGTGAACGACAGAACACTGAAGCTTTCTTT. It is translated as CASSERQNTEAFF.

This chain uses TRBV5-4 with TRBJ2-5; 7 bases match TRBD1. CDR3 length equals 15 residues. V was clipped by 4 bases and J by 2 bases; unmatched bases: 8. CDR1 is SGHNT and CDR2 is YYREEE in the germline V gene (reference sequence). CDR3 region: CASSPTGRKQETQYF. Here the CDR3 DNA reads TGTGCCAGCAGCCCGACAGGGAGAAAACAAGAGACCCAGTACTTC.

The V and J genes are TRBV6-5 and TRBJ1-1; possibly TRBD1 for D (5 bases). V gave up 0 bases and J gave up 5 bases, with 13 bases separating them. The V gene's germline CDR1 is MNHEY and CDR2 SVGAGI. This CDR3 spans 15 amino acids. The CDR3 DNA is TGTGCCAGCAGTTACTCCCCGGGGGTATGGACTGAAGCTTTCTTT. Its translation: CASSYSPGVWTEAFF.

This clone appeared once. The chain is built from TRBV7-8 and TRBJ2-2; 8 bases align to TRBD1. Germline V CDR1 and CDR2: SGHVS, FQNEAQ. This CDR3 spans 16 amino acids. V was pared by 5 bases and J by 5 bases, with 10 bases of the junction left unmatched. DNA of the CDR3: TGTGCCAGCAGCGCCCAAGGGCAGGGGGCGACCGGGGAGCTGTTTTTT. It is translated as CASSAQGQGATGELFF.